The 23 T cell receptor beta chains below come from one sample, sequenced in a study of cytomegalovirus exposure and HLA in healthy donors. Measured with immunoSEQ multiplex PCR; TCRdb has only the in-frame clones, and not every one. The table includes 180,000 or so clones, more than 75% detected once. Sequencing was done on a sample of PBMCs. These receptors were obtained from a woman aged 25 to 45 in good health and CMV-seronegative.

The chain joins TRBV6-5 to TRBJ2-1; TRBD2 agrees at 7 bases. Germline CDR1 MNHEY, CDR2 SVGAGI. The ends lost 6 bases at V and 3 bases at J; junction bases unmatched: 2. The CDR3 has 13 residues. CDR3 in DNA: TGTGCCAGCAGCCGGGACTACTACAATGAGCAGTTCTTC. Protein sequence: CASSRDYYNEQFF.

The V call is TRBV7-7, the J call TRBJ2-1, with D maybe TRBD1 (7 bases). The V end was cut by 8 bases, the J end by 10 bases, with 12 bases between. Germline V gives CDR1 SSHAT, CDR2 FNYEAQ (reference sequence). The CDR3 covers 11 residues. The CDR3 spells CASGQGGEQFF. As DNA, the CDR3 is TGTGCCAGCGGGCAGGGGGGCGAGCAGTTCTTC. The full variable domain, in which reference TRBV7-7 and TRBJ2-1 provide the parts outside the CDR3, is GAGVSQSPRYKVTKRGQDVTLRCDPISSHATLYWYQQALGQGPEFLTYFNYEAQPDKSGLPSDRFSAERPEGSISTLTIQRTEQRDSAMYRCASGQGGEQFFGPGTRLTVL.

The J gene is TRBJ2-3, the V gene TRBV29-1; 16 nucleotides agree with TRBD2. This CDR3 region has 19 residues. Germline V CDR1 and CDR2: SQVTM, ANQGSEA. Trimming cost V 2 bases and J 1 base; bases outside gene matches: 9. CDR3 amino acids: CSVEREGLAGGPGTDTQYF. The CDR3 region has the DNA TGCAGCGTTGAAAGGGAGGGACTAGCGGGGGGGCCTGGCACAGATACGCAGTATTTT.

This sequence joins TRBV7-2 and TRBJ2-1; possibly TRBD1 for D (6 bases). The CDR3 is made up of 13 amino acids. Between the trimmed V and J ends, which lost 1 base and 10 bases, there was a span of 11 bases. From germline, CDR1 is SGHTA and CDR2 FQGNSA. DNA of the CDR3: TGTGCCAGCAGCTTAGGCAGGGGTACGGAGCAGTTCTTC. Translation: CASSLGRGTEQFF.

J is TRBJ2-2 and V is TRBV9; 8 bases fit TRBD2. The CDR3 has 14 amino acids. V shed 3 bases, J shed 4 bases, and the junction held 2 bases outside the gene matches. The germline gives CDR1 SGDLS, CDR2 YYNGEE. The CDR3 DNA is TGTGCCAGCAGCGCGGGACTAGTCACCGGGGAGCTGTTTTTT. It translates to CASSAGLVTGELFF.

This clone was seen once. The rearrangement links TRBV4-2 to TRBJ2-1; the D is unclear. CDR3 length equals 14 residues. Germline CDR1 LGHNA, CDR2 YNFKEQ. V shed 6 bases and J shed 0 bases, with 9 bases lying between them. The CDR3 is CASSIEPSYNEQFF. The DNA for the CDR3 is TGTGCCAGCAGTATAGAACCCTCCTACAATGAGCAGTTCTTC.

V is TRBV4-2 and J is TRBJ2-7; 8 bases are shared with TRBD2. V gave up 4 bases and J gave up 3 bases; unmatched junction bases: 17. CDR1 is LGHNA, CDR2 YNFKEQ, per germline. There are 18 residues in the CDR3. CDR3 coding DNA: TGTGCCAGCAGCCTCCACCCCCCGAGCGGGGGCACCCGCTACGAGCAGTACTTC. As protein: CASSLHPPSGGTRYEQYF.

This chain connects TRBV19 to TRBJ2-7; 8 nucleotides agree with TRBD2. The CDR3 spans 16 residues. V trimming: 3 bases; J trimming: 3 bases; junction bases outside the gene matches: 10. CDR1 LNHDA and CDR2 SQIVND come from the germline V gene (reference sequence). The CDR3 sequence: CASSIFGGGEFYEQYF. CDR3 DNA sequence: TGTGCCAGTAGTATTTTCGGGGGGGGCGAGTTCTACGAGCAGTACTTC.

V is TRBV14 and J is TRBJ1-6; TRBD1 is a possible D gene (6 bases). CDR1 SGHDN and CDR2 FVKESK come from the germline V gene. V was shortened by 0 bases and J by 8 bases, with 11 bases between the two germline ends. This CDR3 region has 15 residues. The CDR3 nucleotides read TGTGCCAGCAGCCAAGAGAACAGGGCCTATTCACCCCTCCACTTT. It codes for CASSQENRAYSPLHF.

The chain carries TRBV30 and TRBJ1-1; perhaps TRBD1 as D (5 bases). There are 14 residues in the CDR3. Trimming took 5 bases from V and 2 from J, leaving 15 bases between them. Germline V gene sequence: CDR1 GTSNPN, CDR2 SVGIG (reference sequence). DNA for the CDR3: TGTGCCTGGTCCACAGGCCAGGGTAACACTGAAGCTTTCTTT. Protein: CAWSTGQGNTEAFF. The full variable domain, in which reference TRBV30 and TRBJ1-1 provide the parts outside the CDR3, is SQTIHQWPATLVQPVGSPLSLECTVEGTSNPNLYWYRQAAGRGLQLLFYSVGIGQISSEVPQNLSASRPQDRQFILSSKKLLLSDSGFYLCAWSTGQGNTEAFFGQGTRLTVV.

V usage is TRBV27 and J usage is TRBJ2-2, with a tentative D call TRBD1 (7 bases). Trimming stripped 7 bases from V and 8 bases from J, with 14 bases between. The length of the CDR3 is 13 residues. Germline V gene sequence: CDR1 MNHEY, CDR2 SMNVEV (reference sequence). This CDR3 reads CASTEGAGGELFF. CDR3 nucleotides: TGTGCCAGCACGGAGGGGGCAGGTGGGGAGCTGTTTTTT.

This chain connects TRBV30 to TRBJ1-1, with a possible D match to TRBD1 (6 bases). The V and J ends lost 3 bases and 12 bases respectively, with 17 bases between them. Per germline, CDR1 GTSNPN and CDR2 SVGIG (reference sequence). CDR3 size: 12 residues. The chain's CDR3 is CAWSHSGAETFF. The CDR3 DNA reads TGTGCCTGGAGCCACTCAGGGGCGGAAACTTTCTTT.

In this sample, this clone turned up a few times. The rearrangement uses TRBV27 and TRBJ2-7, with a tentative D call TRBD1 (6 bases). Trimming left V 5 bases short and J 3 bases short, with 17 bases between. The CDR3 totals 15 residues. Germline values: CDR1 MNHEY, CDR2 SMNVEV (reference sequence). As DNA, the CDR3 is TGTGCCAGCAGTCTCGTGGACAGCCGAATCTACGAGCAGTACTTC. This encodes CASSLVDSRIYEQYF.

The CDR3 DNA follows: TGTGCCAGCAGCGTAGGGGGGGGCAGGGAGTATGGCTACACCTTC. Translation: CASSVGGGREYGYTF. The chain carries TRBV9 and TRBJ1-2, with a tentative D call TRBD1 (6 bases). Trimming stripped 0 bases from V and 5 bases from J, with 14 bases between. The CDR3 has 15 residues. Germline V lookup: CDR1 SGDLS, CDR2 YYNGEE. The full variable domain, rest sourced from reference TRBV9 and TRBJ1-2, is DSGVTQTPKHLITATGQRVTLRCSPRSGDLSVYWYQQSLDQGLQFLIQYYNGEERAKGNILERFSAQQFPDLHSELNLSSLELGDSALYFCASSVGGGREYGYTFGSGTRLTVV.

The chain combines TRBV9 with TRBJ2-7, with D possibly matching TRBD1 (6 bases). Trimming removed 2 bases at V and 2 bases at J, with 11 bases between. The CDR3 extends over 14 amino acids. CDR1 SGDLS and CDR2 YYNGEE come from the germline V gene. The DNA for the CDR3 is TGTGCCAGCAGCGTGAAGACAGGAACCTACGAGCAGTACTTC. Translation gives CASSVKTGTYEQYF.

The sample holds a few counts of this clone. This rearrangement joins TRBV4-3 to TRBJ2-7; weak D call: TRBD1 (6 bases). Trimming took 3 bases from V and 6 from J, leaving 12 bases between them. Germline V CDR1 and CDR2: LGHNA, YSLEER. The CDR3 sequence is 13 residues long. CDR3 in amino acids: CASSHPGVGEQYF. The CDR3 nucleotides are TGCGCCAGCAGCCACCCAGGGGTTGGCGAGCAGTACTTC.

The V and J genes are TRBV5-1 and TRBJ2-1; possible D gene TRBD2, 6 bases. CDR1 is SGHRS and CDR2 is YFSETQ in the germline V gene. The CDR3 length is 14 residues. V lost 0 bases, J lost 6 bases, and 10 bases lay in between. The CDR3, as DNA: TGCGCCAGCAGCTTGGTGGGGGGACTCAATGAGCAGTTCTTC. It is translated as CASSLVGGLNEQFF.

V is TRBV6-5 and J is TRBJ2-1; D is ambiguous. This CDR3 is 12 amino acids long. CDR1 is MNHEY, CDR2 SVGAGI, per germline. V lost 6 bases and J 7 bases, leaving 10 bases between the germline ends. The CDR3, as DNA: TGTGCCAGCAGCCGCCCCGGGAATGAGCAGTTCTTC. Its protein is CASSRPGNEQFF.

This chain connects TRBV2 to TRBJ2-7, with a tentative D call TRBD2 (6 bases). CDR3 size: 14 residues. Trimming removed 2 bases at V and 1 base at J, with 9 bases between. Germline CDR1 and CDR2: SNHLY and FYNNEI. This chain's CDR3 is CASSERAGSYEQYF. CDR3 nucleotide sequence: TGTGCCAGCAGTGAAAGGGCGGGATCCTACGAGCAGTACTTC. The entire variable domain, with the rest obtained from reference TRBV2 and TRBJ2-7, is as follows: EPEVTQTPSHQVTQMGQEVILRCVPISNHLYFYWYRQILGQKVEFLVSFYNNEISEKSEIFDDQFSVERPDGSNFTLKIRSTKLEDSAMYFCASSERAGSYEQYFGPGTRLTVT.

The chain joins TRBV4-3 to TRBJ1-2, with TRBD1 matching over 7 bases. V lost 0 bases and J lost 6; bases outside the gene matches: 7. Per the germline V gene, CDR1 is LGHNA and CDR2 is YSLEER. The CDR3 covers 15 residues. Here the CDR3 reads CASSQDIAGGNGYTF. The CDR3, as DNA: TGCGCCAGCAGCCAAGATATCGCAGGGGGGAATGGCTACACCTTC.

The chain carries TRBV18 and TRBJ1-1; 8 bases agree with TRBD1. Trimming at V came to 5 bases and at J to 11 bases, leaving 7 bases not matched to a gene. Germline V CDR1 and CDR2: KGHSH, LQKENI. The CDR3 is made up of 12 amino acids. The CDR3 DNA follows: TGTGCCAGCTCAAACAGGGGGGACGTTGCTTTCTTT. It yields the protein CASSNRGDVAFF.

This chain connects TRBV19 to TRBJ1-5; tentatively, D is TRBD1 (5 bases). CDR1 is LNHDA and CDR2 is SQIVND in the germline V gene (reference sequence). Trimming shortened V by 1 base and J by 3 bases, and 10 bases separated the two germline ends. The CDR3 is 15 amino acids. The chain's CDR3 is CASSIVWGVNQPQHF. The CDR3 nucleotides read TGTGCCAGTAGTATAGTTTGGGGGGTCAATCAGCCCCAGCATTTT.

The J gene is TRBJ1-1, the V gene TRBV5-1; D is perhaps TRBD1 (6 bases). This CDR3 is built from 13 residues. Looked up from germline, CDR1 is SGHRS and CDR2 is YFSETQ. V was clipped by 4 bases and J by 10 bases, with 17 bases between them. The CDR3 coding sequence is TGCGCCAGCAGCCCGGAGGCAGAGGGGGTAGCTTTCTTT. This translates into CASSPEAEGVAFF.